This TCR beta chain was documented in a study of cytotoxic CD8 clonotypes in ibrutinib-treated CLL. Looking at the study overall: The patients comprised roughly 12 relapsed/refractory and some 15 treatment-naive cases, roughly 18 IGHV unmutated. General study results and limits: Public clonotypes, found uncommonly, either contracted or stayed stable on treatment. Baseline clonality, higher than in age-matched healthy donors, tracked circulating CD8+ T-cell counts. An increase in clonality occurred at ibrutinib response, followed by a return toward baseline at progression.

Profiled with immunoSEQ multiplex PCR; TCRdb holds only in-frame clones, not every one. The table includes 200,000 or so clones, more than 65% detected once. V was pared by 3 bases and J by 11 bases, with 22 bases between. Germline lookup yields CDR1 MNHEY and CDR2 SVGAGI. CDR3 length: 15 amino acids. To note about this clone: Its antigen is unknown.

The J gene is TRBJ2-5, the V gene TRBV6-5; D unresolved. The sample consisted of PBMCs, taken after 12 months of ibrutinib treatment. This TCR was recovered from a human donor with chronic lymphocytic leukemia. For the CDR3, the DNA is TGTGCCAGCAGTTATATAGTCAGCACAGTCATGGAACAGTACTTC. It translates to CASSYIVSTVMEQYF.